Here is one T cell receptor (beta chain) with its context. The data derive from a study of blood T cell repertoires in COVID-19. The wider study: Some COVID-19 samples were acute and others convalescent; all came from the United States, Italy and Spain.

The germline gives CDR1 GTSNPN, CDR2 SVGIG (reference sequence). The V and J ends lost 0 bases and 5 bases respectively, with 4 bases between them. The CDR3 loop spans 11 amino acids. Sequenced by immunoSEQ multiplex PCR; TCRdb stores in-frame clones only, minus some. This table holds fewer than 250,000 clones, around nine tenths found once. The sequence derives from a man aged 25 to 40 with COVID-19, enrolled during active disease. This rearrangement joins TRBV30 to TRBJ1-2; unclear D gene. The source material was peripheral blood. The CDR3 loop reads CAWSVPYGYTF. The CDR3 nucleotides are TGTGCCTGGAGTGTTCCTTATGGCTACACCTTC.